This entry is about one T cell receptor beta chain. This record comes from a study of monozygotic twins with inflammatory bowel disease. TCRdb re-called the 5' RACE reads and catalogs CDR3 proteins one per entry, DNA excluded. There are fewer than 450,000 distinct CDR3 sequences in the sample, with 2.6% held by the top ten. Germline loops: CDR1 DFQATT, CDR2 SNEGSKA (reference sequence). The CDR3 loop spans 16 amino acids. Source material: blood. V and J are TRBV20-1 and TRBJ2-3; TCRdb designates TRBD1, a call that cannot be tested without DNA. This receptor was taken from a human donor with ulcerative colitis or Crohn's disease, or a healthy co-twin of an affected twin (not recorded which). Here the CDR3 reads CSARDRLAGRTDTQYF.